This T cell receptor (beta chain) emerged from a study of blood T cell repertoires in COVID-19. The CDR3 length is 16 residues. Germline assignment: CDR1 LNHNV and CDR2 YYDKDF (reference sequence). V was pared by 4 bases and J by 0 bases, with 5 bases of the junction left unmatched. Assay: immunoSEQ multiplex PCR; the TCRdb copy retains only in-frame clones and omits some. This table holds about 250,000 clones, about 89% found once. Sequenced input: peripheral blood. The TCR was taken from a woman aged 40 to 55 who had recovered from COVID-19. The rearrangement uses TRBV15 and TRBJ2-5, with TRBD2 matching over 10 bases. CDR3 coding DNA: TGTGCCACCAGCACTCGACTAGCGGGCCACCAAGAGACCCAGTACTTC. It specifies CATSTRLAGHQETQYF.